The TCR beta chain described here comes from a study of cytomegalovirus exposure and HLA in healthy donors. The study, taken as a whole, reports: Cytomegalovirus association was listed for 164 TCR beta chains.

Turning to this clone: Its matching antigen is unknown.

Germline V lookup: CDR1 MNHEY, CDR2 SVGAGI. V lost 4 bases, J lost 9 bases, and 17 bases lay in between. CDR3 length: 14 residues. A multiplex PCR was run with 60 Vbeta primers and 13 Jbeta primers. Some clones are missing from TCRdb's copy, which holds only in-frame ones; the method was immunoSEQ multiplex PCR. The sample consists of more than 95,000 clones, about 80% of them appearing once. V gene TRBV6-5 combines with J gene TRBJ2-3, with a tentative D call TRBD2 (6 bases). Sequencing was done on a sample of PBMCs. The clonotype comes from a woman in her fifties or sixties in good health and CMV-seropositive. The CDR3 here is CASSSGLDGRTQYF. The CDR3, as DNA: TGTGCCAGCAGTTCGGGACTCGATGGCAGAACGCAGTATTTT.